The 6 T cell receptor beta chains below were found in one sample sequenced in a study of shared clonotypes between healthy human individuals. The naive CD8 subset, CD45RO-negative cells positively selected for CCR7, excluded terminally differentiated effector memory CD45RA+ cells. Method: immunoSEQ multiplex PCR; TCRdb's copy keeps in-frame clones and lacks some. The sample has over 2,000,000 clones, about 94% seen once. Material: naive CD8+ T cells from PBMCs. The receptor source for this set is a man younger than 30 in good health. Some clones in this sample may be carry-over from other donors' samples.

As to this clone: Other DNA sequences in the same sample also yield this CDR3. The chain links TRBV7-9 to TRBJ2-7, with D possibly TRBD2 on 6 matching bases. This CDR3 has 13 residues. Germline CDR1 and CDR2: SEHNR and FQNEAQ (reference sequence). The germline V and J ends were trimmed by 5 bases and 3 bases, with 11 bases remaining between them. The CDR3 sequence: CASSTGLSYEQYF. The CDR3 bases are TGTGCCAGCAGCACGGGACTGAGCTACGAGCAGTACTTC.

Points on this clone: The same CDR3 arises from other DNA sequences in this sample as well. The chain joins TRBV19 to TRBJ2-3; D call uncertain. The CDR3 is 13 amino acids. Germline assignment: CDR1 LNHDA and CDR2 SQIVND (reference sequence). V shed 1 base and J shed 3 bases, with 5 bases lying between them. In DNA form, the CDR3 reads TGTGCCAGTAGTATAGTGGCGACAGATACGCAGTATTTT. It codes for CASSIVATDTQYF.

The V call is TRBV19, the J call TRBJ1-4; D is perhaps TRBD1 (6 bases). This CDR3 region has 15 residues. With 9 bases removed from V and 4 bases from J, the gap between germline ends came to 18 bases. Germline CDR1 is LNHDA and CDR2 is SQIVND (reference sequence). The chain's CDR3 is CASSARTVDNEKLFF. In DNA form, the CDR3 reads TGTGCCAGCTCGGCGAGGACAGTAGATAATGAAAAACTGTTTTTT.

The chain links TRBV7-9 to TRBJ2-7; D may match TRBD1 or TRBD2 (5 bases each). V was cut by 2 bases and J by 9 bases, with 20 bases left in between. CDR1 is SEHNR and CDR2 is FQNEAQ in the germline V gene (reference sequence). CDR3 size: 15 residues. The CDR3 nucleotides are TGTGCCAGCAGCTTAAGGGACGTAGACGCCGGAGTGCAGTACTTC. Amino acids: CASSLRDVDAGVQYF.

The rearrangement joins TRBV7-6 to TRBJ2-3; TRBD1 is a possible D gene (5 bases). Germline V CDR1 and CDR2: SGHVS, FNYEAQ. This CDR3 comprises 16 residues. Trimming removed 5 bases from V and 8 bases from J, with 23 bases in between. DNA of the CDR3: TGTGCCAGCAGCAAATTGGATTTGGCAGGCCAGGGTACGCAGTATTTT. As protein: CASSKLDLAGQGTQYF.

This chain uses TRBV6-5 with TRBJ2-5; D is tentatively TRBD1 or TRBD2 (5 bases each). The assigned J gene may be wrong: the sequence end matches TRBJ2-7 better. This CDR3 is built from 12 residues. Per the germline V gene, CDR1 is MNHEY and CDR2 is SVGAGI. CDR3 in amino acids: CASSWDGYEQYF. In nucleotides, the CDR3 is TGTGCCAGCAGTTGGGACGGCTACGAGCAGTACTTC.